A single sample is the source of the 26 T cell receptor beta chains below, sequenced in a study of spatial heterogeneity in lung cancer. Study conclusions and caveats: Tumors with more nonsynonymous mutations had more expanded intratumoral alpha and beta TCRs.

One entry per CDR3 protein, called by TCRdb with MiXCR from the 5' RACE reads. The table includes some 23,000 distinct CDR3 sequences, under 9.5% detected once. No antigen has been assigned to these receptors. Time point defined: sample taken at primary tumor resection. Source: lung tumor tissue, taken at surgery. These receptors were collected from a male donor with early-stage non-small cell lung cancer.

This clonotype was observed at least ten times. This sequence joins TRBV28 and TRBJ2-7; tentatively, D is TRBD1 (6 bases). Germline-derived CDR1 and CDR2 are MDHEN and SYDVKM. The CDR3 runs to 13 residues. With 7 bases removed from V and 9 bases from J, the gap between germline ends came to 19 bases. The DNA for the CDR3 is TGTGCCAGCATAAGGCAGGGGTGGTTTGGGCAGTACTTC. It specifies CASIRQGWFGQYF.

Sample share makes this clonotype medium-sized (0.01 to 0.1%). The CDR3 sequence is CASSTYTDTQYF. The CDR3 DNA reads as TGTGCCAGCAGCACCTACACAGATACGCAGTATTTT. The chain couples TRBV27 to TRBJ2-3; D remains ambiguous. CDR3 length: 12 residues. The germline gives CDR1 MNHEY, CDR2 SMNVEV (reference sequence). V lost 6 bases and J lost 2, with 6 bases in between.

By proportion, this clonotype is medium-sized. The V and J genes are TRBV11-2 and TRBJ2-1; D not resolved. Germline CDR1 is SGHAT and CDR2 is FQNNGV. V was shortened by 2 bases and J by 8 bases, with 4 bases between the two germline ends. The CDR3 spans 11 residues. CDR3 nucleotides: TGTGCCAGCAGCTTATCCGATGAGCAGTTCTTC. This translates into CASSLSDEQFF.

The V gene is TRBV7-9, the J gene TRBJ2-1; TRBD2 agrees at 12 bases. The CDR3 has 18 amino acids. After removal of 2 bases from V and 0 bases from J, the junction contained 5 bases not matched to a gene. CDR1 and CDR2 (germline): SEHNR, FQNEAQ (reference sequence). CDR3 DNA sequence: TGTGCCAGCAGCTTACTGCTAGCGGGAGGGAGCTCCTACAATGAGCAGTTCTTC. Protein sequence: CASSLLLAGGSSYNEQFF.

Comment on this clonotype: Possible read error: a much larger clone is one base away. The V and J genes are TRBV24-1 and TRBJ2-3; TRBD2 might be the D (5 bases). The CDR3 spans 15 residues. The germline V gene encodes CDR1 KGHDR and CDR2 SFDVKD. CDR3 region: CATSDWTSSTETQYF. DNA for the CDR3: TGTGCCACCAGTGACTGGACGTCTAGCACAGAAACGCAGTATTTT.

The sample holds a few counts of this clonotype. J is TRBJ2-3 and V is TRBV27, with D unclear. The V gene's germline CDR1 is MNHEY and CDR2 SMNVEV (reference sequence). Trimming shortened V by 5 bases and J by 6 bases, and 12 bases separated the two germline ends. The CDR3 runs 13 residues. The DNA for the CDR3 is TGTGCCAGCAGTCCGCAAGTAAGGGATACGCAGTATTTT. It is translated as CASSPQVRDTQYF.

The J gene is TRBJ2-2, the V gene TRBV4-1; 9 bases are a match to TRBD2. Losses at the gene ends were 0 bases for V and 7 bases for J; bases not matched to a gene: 15. The CDR3 extends over 19 amino acids. Per germline, CDR1 MGHRA and CDR2 YSYEKL. DNA of the CDR3: TGCGCCAGCAGCCAAGATAAAGGTAGCGGGAGCTCCAAGGACGGGGAGCTGTTTTTT. It is translated as CASSQDKGSGSSKDGELFF.

This clonotype came up many times. This chain connects TRBV28 to TRBJ2-7, with a possible D match to TRBD1 (5 bases). Germline CDR1 MDHEN, CDR2 SYDVKM. Between the trimmed V and J ends, which lost 7 bases and 2 bases, there was a span of 15 bases. CDR3 length equals 14 residues. The DNA for the CDR3 is TGTGCCAGCACCCAGACAGAGCCAGCCTACGAGCAGTACTTC. This codes for CASTQTEPAYEQYF.

A word on this clonotype: A read error may explain this, as a much larger clone is one base away. J is TRBJ1-5 and V is TRBV5-6; D not resolved. The germline V gene encodes CDR1 SGHDT and CDR2 YYEEEE. This CDR3 spans 14 amino acids. The CDR3 DNA follows: TGTGCCGGCAGCTTGGAAGGGTCCAATCAGCCCCAGCATTTT. Amino acid sequence: CAGSLEGSNQPQHF.

This clonotype was seen ten or more times. DNA for the CDR3: TGTGCCAGCTGTGGGGGACCATACAATGAGCAGTTCTTC. It translates to CASCGGPYNEQFF. The J gene is TRBJ2-1, the V gene TRBV6-2 or TRBV6-3, with D possibly being TRBD1 or TRBD2 (5 bases each). V was clipped by 8 bases and J by 4 bases, with 12 bases between them. The CDR3 loop spans 13 amino acids. Germline V lookup: CDR1 MNHEY, CDR2 SVGEGT.

This clonotype was seen more than once but under ten times. The V and J genes are TRBV12-3 or TRBV12-4 and TRBJ2-5; the D is unclear. This CDR3 has 14 amino acids. V dropped 1 base and J dropped 0 bases, with 6 bases sitting between them. This CDR3 is CASSLDTYQETQYF. The CDR3 nucleotides are TGTGCCAGCAGTTTAGACACGTACCAAGAGACCCAGTACTTC.

This clonotype counts as medium-sized. The chain joins TRBV28 to TRBJ1-4; D gene uncertain. Germline CDR1 is MDHEN and CDR2 is SYDVKM. The CDR3 runs to 11 residues. Trimming stripped 5 bases from V and 5 bases from J, with 3 bases between. This CDR3 reads CASSGNEKLFF. CDR3 sequence (DNA): TGTGCCAGCAGTGGGAATGAAAAACTGTTTTTT.

This rearrangement joins TRBV9 to TRBJ2-3; TRBD2 agrees at 7 bases. Germline CDR1 is SGDLS and CDR2 is YYNGEE. J gave up 6 bases and V 4 bases, and 8 bases lay outside the gene matches. This CDR3 contains 14 residues. CDR3: CASSFGLGGDTQYF. As DNA, the CDR3 is TGTGCCAGCAGCTTTGGACTAGGTGGGGATACGCAGTATTTT.

This clonotype was recorded a few times. V and J are TRBV5-1 and TRBJ1-1; 8 bases are shared with TRBD1. Germline-derived CDR1 and CDR2 are SGHRS and YFSETQ. The CDR3 loop spans 15 amino acids. V lost 2 bases and J lost 5; bases outside the gene matches: 8. CDR3 amino acids: CASSLRTGIETEAFF. The CDR3 DNA reads as TGCGCCAGCAGCTTACGGACAGGGATAGAGACTGAAGCTTTCTTT. Full variable domain (remainder filled in from reference TRBV5-1 and TRBJ1-1): KAGVTQTPRYLIKTRGQQVTLSCSPISGHRSVSWYQQTPGQGLQFLFEYFSETQRNKGNFPGRFSGRQFSNSRSEMNVSTLELGDSALYLCASSLRTGIETEAFFGQGTRLTVV.

The table lists this clonotype with many counts. The genes are TRBV28 and TRBJ2-3; D might be TRBD1 or TRBD2, each matching 6 bases. The CDR3 is 17 amino acids. Germline CDR1 MDHEN, CDR2 SYDVKM. V gave up 4 bases and J gave up 2 bases, with 19 bases separating them. CDR3 residues: CASSSSLKRGPTDTQYF. The CDR3 region has the DNA TGTGCCAGCAGTTCCTCCTTGAAACGGGGGCCCACAGATACGCAGTATTTT.

This clonotype was seen more than once but under ten times. The CDR3 protein is CASSLTGGGNQPQHF. The CDR3 DNA is TGTGCCAGCAGTTTGACAGGGGGTGGAAATCAGCCCCAGCATTTT. This chain connects TRBV12-3 or TRBV12-4 to TRBJ1-5; 9 bases fit TRBD1. The V segment lost 3 bases and the J segment 4 bases; nucleotides outside the gene matches: 4. The CDR3 is 15 residues long.

The rearrangement joins TRBV7-9 to TRBJ1-5; no clear D. CDR3 length equals 13 residues. Germline V gives CDR1 SEHNR, CDR2 FQNEAQ (reference sequence). The germline V and J ends were trimmed by 2 bases and 4 bases, with 6 bases remaining between them. Here the CDR3 DNA reads TGTGCCAGCAGCTTAAGACCGAATCAGCCCCAGCATTTT. Its translation: CASSLRPNQPQHF.

The table lists this clonotype with many counts. This chain joins TRBV27 and TRBJ1-5; 7 bases agree with TRBD1. The V gene end was trimmed by 2 bases and the J gene end by 4 bases; junction bases not matched to a gene: 5. Germline V lookup: CDR1 MNHEY, CDR2 SMNVEV (reference sequence). The CDR3 has 15 amino acids. This chain's CDR3 is CASSLRAGGNQPQHF. The CDR3 DNA reads TGTGCCAGCAGTTTAAGGGCAGGGGGAAATCAGCCCCAGCATTTT.

This clonotype was counted many times. The rearrangement links TRBV2 to TRBJ2-3; D possibly corresponds to TRBD1 (5 bases). Germline assignment: CDR1 SNHLY and CDR2 FYNNEI. Trimming left V 3 bases short and J 2 bases short, with 6 bases between. The CDR3 spans 13 residues. This CDR3 is CASSDRATDTQYF. The CDR3 bases are TGTGCCAGCAGTGACAGGGCCACAGATACGCAGTATTTT.

For this clonotype: A much bigger clone sits one base away, suggesting this may be a read error. This rearrangement joins TRBV18 to TRBJ2-5; D possibly corresponds to TRBD1 (7 bases). Per germline, CDR1 KGHSH and CDR2 LQKENI. This CDR3 is 16 amino acids long. The CDR3: CACSHGGQRRQETQYF. The CDR3 DNA sequence: TGTGCCTGCTCTCACGGGGGACAGCGCAGGCAAGAGACCCAGTACTTC.

This clonotype appeared many times. V is TRBV7-3 and J is TRBJ2-7, with D unresolved. The CDR3 covers 14 residues. The V gene's germline CDR1 is SGHTA and CDR2 FQGTGA. The V end lost 1 base, the J end lost 4 bases, and 11 bases lay between the germline ends. CDR3 in amino acids: CASSLKVTPYEQYF. The CDR3, as DNA: TGTGCCAGCAGCTTAAAGGTCACCCCTTACGAGCAGTACTTC.

The sample holds a few counts of this clonotype. The chain combines TRBV27 with TRBJ2-1, with 8 bases fitting TRBD1. The germline CDR1 and CDR2 sequences are MNHEY and SMNVEV (reference sequence). The CDR3 length is 16 residues. Losses at the gene ends were 6 bases for V and 5 bases for J; bases not matched to a gene: 12. The DNA for the CDR3 is TGTGCCAGCAGCCCCCTAGGGGACAGGCGCCACAATGAGCAGTTCTTC. This gives the protein CASSPLGDRRHNEQFF.

Ten or more counts support this clonotype. The chain combines TRBV10-3 with TRBJ2-1, with TRBD2 matching over 7 bases. The CDR3 runs 13 residues. Trimming took 6 bases from V and 8 from J; bases not matched to a gene: 7. Germline CDR1 reads ENHRY; CDR2 reads SYGVKD. The CDR3 coding sequence is TGTGCCATCAGGGTGGGGGGGAGACATGAGCAGTTCTTC. It yields the protein CAIRVGGRHEQFF.

This clonotype was counted between two and nine times. This rearrangement joins TRBV3-1 to TRBJ2-3; 8 bases align to TRBD2. CDR3 length equals 17 residues. V dropped 4 bases and J dropped 1; count of bases not matched to a gene: 10. The germline gives CDR1 LGHDT, CDR2 YNNKEL (reference sequence). The CDR3 nucleotides are TGTGCCAGCAGCCGAAGACGCCGTAGCGGGGGCACAGATACGCAGTATTTT. Its protein is CASSRRRRSGGTDTQYF.

This clonotype was recorded at least ten times. This sequence joins TRBV28 and TRBJ2-7, with 12 bases matching TRBD1. This CDR3 comprises 15 residues. With V trimmed by 6 bases and J by 7 bases, 10 bases remained unmatched. The germline V gene encodes CDR1 MDHEN and CDR2 SYDVKM. In nucleotides, the CDR3 is TGTGCCAGCAGGCCGTCGGGGACAGGGGGCTGGGAGCAGTACTTC. Its translation: CASRPSGTGGWEQYF.

The sample holds many counts of this clonotype. The chain has TRBV27 and TRBJ2-1, with 7 bases matching TRBD1. The CDR3 consists of 15 residues. Germline CDR1 is MNHEY and CDR2 is SMNVEV (reference sequence). V was clipped by 5 bases and J by 3 bases; unmatched bases: 7. The CDR3 DNA reads TGTGCCAGCAGTGCCTCGACAGGGTACTACAATGAGCAGTTCTTC. Amino acids: CASSASTGYYNEQFF.